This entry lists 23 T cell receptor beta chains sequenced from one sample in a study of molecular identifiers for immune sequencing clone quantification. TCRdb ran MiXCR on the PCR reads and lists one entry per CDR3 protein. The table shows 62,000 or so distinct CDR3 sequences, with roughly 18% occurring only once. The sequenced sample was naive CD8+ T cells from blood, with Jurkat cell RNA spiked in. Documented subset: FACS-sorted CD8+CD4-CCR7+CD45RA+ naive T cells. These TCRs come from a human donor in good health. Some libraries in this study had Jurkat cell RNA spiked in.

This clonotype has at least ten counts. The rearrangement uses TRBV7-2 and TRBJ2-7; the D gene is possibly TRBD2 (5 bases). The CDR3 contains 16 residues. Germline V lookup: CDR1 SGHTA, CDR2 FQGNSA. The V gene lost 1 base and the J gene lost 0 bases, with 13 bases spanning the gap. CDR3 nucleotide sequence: TGTGCCAGCAGCTTAGTTCCAGCGGCGTACTCCTACGAGCAGTACTTC. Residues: CASSLVPAAYSYEQYF. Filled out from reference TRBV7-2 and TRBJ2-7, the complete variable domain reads GAGVSQSPSNKVTEKGKDVELRCDPISGHTALYWYRQSLGQGLEFLIYFQGNSAPDKSGLPSDRFSAERTGGSVSTLTIQRTQQEDSAVYLCASSLVPAAYSYEQYFGPGTRLTVT.

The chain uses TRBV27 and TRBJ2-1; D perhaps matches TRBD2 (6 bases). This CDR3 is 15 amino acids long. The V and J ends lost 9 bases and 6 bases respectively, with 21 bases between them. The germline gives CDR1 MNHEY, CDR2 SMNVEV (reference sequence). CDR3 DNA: TGTGCCAGTTCTTTGGGGGACTCGAGATTCAATGAGCAGTTCTTC. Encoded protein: CASSLGDSRFNEQFF.

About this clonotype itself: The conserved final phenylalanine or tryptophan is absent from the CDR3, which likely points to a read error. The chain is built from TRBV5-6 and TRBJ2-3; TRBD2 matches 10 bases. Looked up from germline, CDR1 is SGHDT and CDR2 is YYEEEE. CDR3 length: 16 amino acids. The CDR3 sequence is CASSLPTSGVTVTQYS. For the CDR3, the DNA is TGTGCCAGCAGCTTGCCTACTAGCGGGGTCACAGTTACGCAGTATTCT.

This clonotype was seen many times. Here the CDR3 reads CASSPGGQSNQPQHF. In DNA, the CDR3 is TGCGCCAGCAGCCCGGGCGGACAGAGCAATCAGCCCCAGCATTTT. The chain has TRBV5-1 and TRBJ1-5, with TRBD1 as a possible D gene (6 bases). The CDR3 is 15 residues long. Per germline, CDR1 SGHRS and CDR2 YFSETQ. Trimming removed 4 bases at V and 1 base at J, with 12 bases between.

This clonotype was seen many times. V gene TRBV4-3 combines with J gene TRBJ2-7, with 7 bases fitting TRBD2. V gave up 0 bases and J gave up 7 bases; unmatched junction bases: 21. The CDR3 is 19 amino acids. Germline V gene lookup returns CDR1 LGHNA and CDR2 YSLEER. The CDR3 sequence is CASSQDPAFFGEGLGEQYF. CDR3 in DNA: TGCGCCAGCAGCCAAGACCCGGCTTTTTTCGGGGAGGGTCTCGGAGAGCAGTACTTC.

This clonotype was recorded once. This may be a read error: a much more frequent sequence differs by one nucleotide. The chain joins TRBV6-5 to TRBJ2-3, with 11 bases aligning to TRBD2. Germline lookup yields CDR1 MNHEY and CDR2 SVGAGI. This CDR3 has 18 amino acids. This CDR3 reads CASSYTGTSGSYTGTQYF. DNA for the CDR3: TGTGCCAGCAGTTACACCGGGACTAGCGGTTCGTACACAGGTACGCAGTATTTT.

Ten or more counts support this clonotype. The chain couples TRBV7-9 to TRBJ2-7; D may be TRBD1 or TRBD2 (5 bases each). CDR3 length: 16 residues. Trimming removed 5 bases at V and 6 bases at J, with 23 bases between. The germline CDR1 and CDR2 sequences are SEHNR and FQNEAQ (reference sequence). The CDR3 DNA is TGTGCCAGCAGCCCTCCGCTGGTGAGGGTTGGGGGCGAGCAGTACTTC. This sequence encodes CASSPPLVRVGGEQYF.

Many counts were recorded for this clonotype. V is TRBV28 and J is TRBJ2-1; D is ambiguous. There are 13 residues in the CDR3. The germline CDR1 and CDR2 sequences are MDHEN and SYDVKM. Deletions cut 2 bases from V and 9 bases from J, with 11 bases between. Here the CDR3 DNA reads TGTGCCAGCAGTTTAAGAGCGCCCGTTGAGCAGTTCTTC. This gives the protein CASSLRAPVEQFF.

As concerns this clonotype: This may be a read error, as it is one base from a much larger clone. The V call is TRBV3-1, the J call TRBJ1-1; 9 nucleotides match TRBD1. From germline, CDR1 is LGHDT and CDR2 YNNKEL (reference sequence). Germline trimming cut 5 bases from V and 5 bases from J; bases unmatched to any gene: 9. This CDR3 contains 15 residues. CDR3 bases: TGTGCCAGCAGCTCTCTACAGGGGGCATCTACTGAAGCTTTCTTT. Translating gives CASSSLQGASTEAFF.

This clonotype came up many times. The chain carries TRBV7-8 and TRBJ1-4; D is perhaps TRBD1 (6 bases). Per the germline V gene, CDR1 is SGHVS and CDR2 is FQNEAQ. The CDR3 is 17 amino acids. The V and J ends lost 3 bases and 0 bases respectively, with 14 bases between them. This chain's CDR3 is CASSFGGQLATNEKLFF. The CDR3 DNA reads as TGTGCCAGCAGCTTTGGAGGACAGCTTGCAACTAATGAAAAACTGTTTTTT.

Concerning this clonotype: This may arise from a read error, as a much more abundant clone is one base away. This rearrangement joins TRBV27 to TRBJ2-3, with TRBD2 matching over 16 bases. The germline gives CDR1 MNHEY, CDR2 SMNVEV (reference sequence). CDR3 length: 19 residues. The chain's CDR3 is CASRMGLAGGSPSIDTQYF. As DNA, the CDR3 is TGTGCCAGCAGAATGGGACTAGCGGGAGGGAGCCCTAGCATAGATACGCAGTATTTT.

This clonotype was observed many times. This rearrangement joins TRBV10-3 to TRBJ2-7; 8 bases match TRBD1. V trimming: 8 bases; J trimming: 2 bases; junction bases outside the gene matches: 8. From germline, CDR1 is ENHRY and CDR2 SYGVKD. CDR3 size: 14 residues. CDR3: CAIRPGTGTYEQYF. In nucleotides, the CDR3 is TGTGCCATCCGACCCGGGACAGGAACCTACGAGCAGTACTTC.

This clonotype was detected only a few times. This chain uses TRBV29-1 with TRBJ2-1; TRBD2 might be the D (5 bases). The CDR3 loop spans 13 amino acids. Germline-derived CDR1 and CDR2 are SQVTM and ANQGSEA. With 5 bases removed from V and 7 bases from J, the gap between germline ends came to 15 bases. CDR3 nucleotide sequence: TGCAGCGTTTGGGTAGTGGGAGTTAATGAGCAGTTCTTC. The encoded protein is CSVWVVGVNEQFF.

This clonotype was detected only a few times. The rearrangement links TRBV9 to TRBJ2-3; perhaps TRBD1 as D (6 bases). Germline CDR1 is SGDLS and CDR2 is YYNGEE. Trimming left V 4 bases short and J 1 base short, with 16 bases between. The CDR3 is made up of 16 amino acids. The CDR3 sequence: CASSPGTPRGTDTQYF. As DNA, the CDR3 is TGTGCCAGCAGCCCCGGGACACCCCGTGGCACAGATACGCAGTATTTT.

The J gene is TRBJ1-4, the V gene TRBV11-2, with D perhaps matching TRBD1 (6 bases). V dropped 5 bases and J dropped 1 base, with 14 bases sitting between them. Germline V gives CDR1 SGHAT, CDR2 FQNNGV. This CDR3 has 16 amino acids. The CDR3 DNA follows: TGTGCCAGCAGCCGGGGCCCGACAGGAACTAATGAAAAACTGTTTTTT. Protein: CASSRGPTGTNEKLFF.

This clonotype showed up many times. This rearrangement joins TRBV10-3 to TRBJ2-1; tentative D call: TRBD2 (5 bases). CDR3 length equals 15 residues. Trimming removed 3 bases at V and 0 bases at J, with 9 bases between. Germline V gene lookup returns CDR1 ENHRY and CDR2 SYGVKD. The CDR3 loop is CAISEAESSYNEQFF. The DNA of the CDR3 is TGTGCCATCAGTGAAGCGGAAAGCTCCTACAATGAGCAGTTCTTC.

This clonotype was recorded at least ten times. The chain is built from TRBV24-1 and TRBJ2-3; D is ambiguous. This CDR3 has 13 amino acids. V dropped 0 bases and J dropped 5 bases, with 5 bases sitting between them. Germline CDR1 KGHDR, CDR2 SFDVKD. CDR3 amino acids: CATSDLLGDTQYF. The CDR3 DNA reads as TGTGCCACCAGTGATTTGTTGGGAGATACGCAGTATTTT.

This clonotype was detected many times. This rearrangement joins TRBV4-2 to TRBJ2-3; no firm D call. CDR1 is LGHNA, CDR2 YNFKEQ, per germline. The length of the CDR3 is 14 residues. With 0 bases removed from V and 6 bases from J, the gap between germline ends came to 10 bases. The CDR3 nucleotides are TGTGCCAGCAGCCAAGATCCCCCCGGGGATACGCAGTATTTT. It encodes CASSQDPPGDTQYF.

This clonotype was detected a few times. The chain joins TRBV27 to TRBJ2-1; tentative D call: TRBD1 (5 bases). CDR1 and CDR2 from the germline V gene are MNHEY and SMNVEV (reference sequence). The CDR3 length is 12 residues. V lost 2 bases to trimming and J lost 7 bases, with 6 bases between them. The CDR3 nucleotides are TGTGCCAGCAGTTTAGGGGCGAATGAGCAGTTCTTC. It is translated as CASSLGANEQFF.

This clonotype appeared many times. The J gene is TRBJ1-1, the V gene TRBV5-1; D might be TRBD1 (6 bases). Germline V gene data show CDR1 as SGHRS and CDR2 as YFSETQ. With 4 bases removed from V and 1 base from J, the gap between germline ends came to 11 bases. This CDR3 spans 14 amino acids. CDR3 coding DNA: TGCGCCAGCAGCATACAGGGTGCGAACACTGAAGCTTTCTTT. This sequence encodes CASSIQGANTEAFF.

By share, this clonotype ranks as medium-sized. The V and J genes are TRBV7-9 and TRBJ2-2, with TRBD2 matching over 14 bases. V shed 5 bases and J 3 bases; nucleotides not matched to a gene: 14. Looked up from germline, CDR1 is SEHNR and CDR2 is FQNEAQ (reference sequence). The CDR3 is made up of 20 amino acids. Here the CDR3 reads CASSLRFRTSGRMDTGELFF. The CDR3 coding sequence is TGTGCCAGCAGCCTCCGGTTTCGGACTAGCGGGAGGATGGACACCGGGGAGCTGTTTTTT.

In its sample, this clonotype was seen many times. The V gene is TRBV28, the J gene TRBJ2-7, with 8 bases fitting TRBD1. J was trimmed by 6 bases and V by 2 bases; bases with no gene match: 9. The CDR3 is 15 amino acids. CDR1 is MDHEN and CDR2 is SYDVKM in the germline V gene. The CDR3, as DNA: TGTGCCAGCAGTTTAGAGACAGGGGTAATTGCCGAGCAGTACTTC. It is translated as CASSLETGVIAEQYF. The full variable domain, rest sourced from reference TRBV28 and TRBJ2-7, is DVKVTQSSRYLVKRTGEKVFLECVQDMDHENMFWYRQDPGLGLRLIYFSYDVKMKEKGDIPEGYSVSREKKERFSLILESASTNQTSMYLCASSLETGVIAEQYFGPGTRLTVT.

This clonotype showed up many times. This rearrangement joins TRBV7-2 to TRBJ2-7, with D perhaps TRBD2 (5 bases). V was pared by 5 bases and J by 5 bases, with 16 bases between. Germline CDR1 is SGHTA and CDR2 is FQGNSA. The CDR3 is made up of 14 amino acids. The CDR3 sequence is CASSLLIEGDEQYF. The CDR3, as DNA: TGTGCCAGCAGCCTCCTAATCGAGGGCGACGAGCAGTACTTC. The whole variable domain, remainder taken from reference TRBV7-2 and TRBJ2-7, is GAGVSQSPSNKVTEKGKDVELRCDPISGHTALYWYRQSLGQGLEFLIYFQGNSAPDKSGLPSDRFSAERTGGSVSTLTIQRTQQEDSAVYLCASSLLIEGDEQYFGPGTRLTVT.